A single sample gave rise to the 23 T cell receptor beta chains below, sequenced in a study of blood T cells in healthy people across ages. The second PCR ran roughly 7 to 12 cycles with a sample-barcoded 5' primer and J-beta primers. In TCRdb, the 5' RACE reads were re-called with MiXCR into one record per CDR3 protein. Of over a million distinct CDR3 sequences detected, 59% appear once; the ten largest clones hold approximately 7%. Input material: blood. Every receptor here comes from a man aged 18 to 29 in good health.

The genes are TRBV7-9 and TRBJ1-1, with D possibly TRBD1 on 6 matching bases. V dropped 2 bases and J dropped 0 bases, with 13 bases sitting between them. Germline V CDR1 and CDR2: SEHNR, FQNEAQ (reference sequence). This CDR3 spans 16 amino acids. This chain's CDR3 is CASSLTRTDLNTEAFF. CDR3 bases: TGTGCCAGCAGCTTAACGAGGACAGACTTGAACACTGAAGCTTTCTTT.

This clonotype has just a few counts. This chain uses TRBV6-4 with TRBJ2-5, with D unclear. The V gene's germline CDR1 is MRHNA and CDR2 SNTAGT. The CDR3 consists of 14 residues. V gave up 0 bases and J gave up 7 bases, with 12 bases separating them. CDR3 loop: CASSDSTDSGTQYF. The CDR3 DNA follows: TGTGCCAGCAGTGACTCGACCGACTCGGGGACCCAGTACTTC.

The chain carries TRBV6-5 and TRBJ2-3; 10 bases are a match to TRBD1. V gave up 5 bases and J gave up 6 bases; unmatched junction bases: 8. This CDR3 is built from 15 residues. Germline CDR1 is MNHEY and CDR2 is SVGAGI. CDR3 loop: CASSMYGTGADTQYF. In nucleotides, the CDR3 is TGTGCCAGCAGTATGTACGGGACAGGGGCCGATACGCAGTATTTT.

This clonotype appeared many times. The rearrangement links TRBV7-9 to TRBJ2-2; either TRBD1 or TRBD2 may fit D (6 bases each). Germline V gives CDR1 SEHNR, CDR2 FQNEAQ (reference sequence). This CDR3 has 15 amino acids. Trimming cost V 5 bases and J 8 bases, with 18 bases left between them. The CDR3: CASSPRGRASGELFF. As DNA, the CDR3 is TGTGCCAGCAGCCCACGGGGGCGCGCTAGTGGGGAGCTGTTTTTT.

The sample holds a few counts of this clonotype. V and J are TRBV4-3 and TRBJ2-7, with a weak D call TRBD1 (6 bases). Germline V gene sequence: CDR1 LGHNA, CDR2 YSLEER. V gave up 3 bases and J gave up 4 bases, with 16 bases separating them. CDR3 size: 15 residues. CDR3 amino acids: CASSHLPGVLYEQYF. The CDR3 nucleotides read TGCGCCAGCAGCCACCTACCAGGGGTCTTGTACGAGCAGTACTTC.

The V and J genes are TRBV10-3 and TRBJ2-5; a possible D gene is TRBD1 (6 bases). Trimming left V 2 bases short and J 4 bases short, with 11 bases between. The CDR3 extends over 14 amino acids. From germline, CDR1 is ENHRY and CDR2 SYGVKD. CDR3 loop: CAISEGDRRETQYF. In DNA form, the CDR3 reads TGTGCCATCAGTGAGGGTGACAGGCGAGAGACCCAGTACTTC.

The chain carries TRBV7-2 and TRBJ1-1, with D unclear. V was cut by 3 bases and J by 0 bases, with 11 bases left in between. The V gene's germline CDR1 is SGHTA and CDR2 FQGNSA. CDR3 length: 15 amino acids. The CDR3 nucleotides read TGTGCCAGCAGCTTCGGGCCATATATGAACACTGAAGCTTTCTTT. It codes for CASSFGPYMNTEAFF.

The table lists this clonotype with a few counts. V and J are TRBV20-1 and TRBJ2-7; D remains unclear. The CDR3 has 11 amino acids. V dropped 1 base and J dropped 3 bases, with 4 bases sitting between them. CDR1 is DFQATT and CDR2 is SNEGSKA in the germline V gene (reference sequence). The CDR3 DNA follows: TGCAGTGCTAGAGTAAGCTACGAGCAGTACTTC. Residues: CSARVSYEQYF.

This chain joins TRBV5-6 and TRBJ2-1, with D perhaps matching TRBD1 (5 bases). The V end lost 4 bases, the J end lost 6 bases, and 17 bases lay between the germline ends. Per the germline V gene, CDR1 is SGHDT and CDR2 is YYEEEE. There are 15 residues in the CDR3. The CDR3 region is CASSPGILFPNEQFF. The CDR3 nucleotides read TGTGCCAGCAGCCCAGGGATCCTATTCCCCAATGAGCAGTTCTTC. Supplemented by reference TRBV5-6 and TRBJ2-1, the full variable domain reads DAGVTQSPTHLIKTRGQQVTLRCSPKSGHDTVSWYQQALGQGPQFIFQYYEEEERQRGNFPDRFSGHQFPNYSSELNVNALLLGDSALYLCASSPGILFPNEQFFGPGTRLTVL.

The CDR3 sequence: CASSLRLAERRNIQYF. In DNA form, the CDR3 reads TGTGCCAGCAGCTTGCGTCTAGCGGAGAGGAGAAACATTCAGTACTTC. The chain employs TRBV7-6 and TRBJ2-4; 7 positions match TRBD2. Germline loops: CDR1 SGHVS, CDR2 FNYEAQ. The length of the CDR3 is 16 residues. V trimming: 3 bases; J trimming: 6 bases; junction bases outside the gene matches: 11. Full variable domain (remainder filled in from reference TRBV7-6 and TRBJ2-4): GAGVSQSPRYKVTKRGQDVALRCDPISGHVSLYWYRQALGQGPEFLTYFNYEAQQDKSGLPNDRFSAERPEGSISTLTIQRTEQRDSAMYRCASSLRLAERRNIQYFGAGTRLSVL.

The chain's CDR3 is CASSTSLETQYF. Here the CDR3 DNA reads TGTGCCAGCAGTACTAGCCTGGAGACCCAGTACTTC. V usage is TRBV12-3 or TRBV12-4 and J usage is TRBJ2-5, with TRBD2 as a possible D gene (6 bases). This CDR3 spans 12 amino acids. Trimming took off 5 bases at V and 5 bases at J, with 9 bases between the two ends.

This chain uses TRBV10-3 with TRBJ2-1; 12 nucleotides match TRBD1. V lost 0 bases and J lost 6; bases outside the gene matches: 3. CDR3 size: 16 residues. CDR1 is ENHRY and CDR2 is SYGVKD in the germline V gene. CDR3 DNA sequence: TGTGCCATCAGTGAGTCCGGGACAGGGGGCCTCAATGAGCAGTTCTTC. Translated: CAISESGTGGLNEQFF.

This clonotype appeared a few times. The rearrangement uses TRBV6-5 and TRBJ2-5; D gene uncertain. The V end lost 0 bases, the J end lost 5 bases, and 10 bases lay between the germline ends. Germline V gives CDR1 MNHEY, CDR2 SVGAGI. This CDR3 region has 14 residues. The CDR3 loop reads CASSYSITEETQYF. The CDR3 DNA reads as TGTGCCAGCAGTTACTCGATCACCGAGGAGACCCAGTACTTC.

A few counts support this clonotype. V usage is TRBV20-1 and J usage is TRBJ2-2; TRBD2 matches at 12 bases. There are 16 residues in the CDR3. J gave up 5 bases and V 5 bases, and 9 bases lay outside the gene matches. Germline V gives CDR1 DFQATT, CDR2 SNEGSKA (reference sequence). The CDR3 spells CSAGTPGLAGTGELFF. CDR3 nucleotide sequence: TGCAGTGCTGGAACTCCGGGACTAGCGGGTACCGGGGAGCTGTTTTTT.

This rearrangement joins TRBV20-1 to TRBJ1-2; a weak D match, TRBD1 (5 bases). This CDR3 is 15 amino acids long. V was trimmed by 3 bases and J by 7 bases, leaving 21 bases between them. Germline CDR1 reads DFQATT; CDR2 reads SNEGSKA (reference sequence). The CDR3 region is CSASGVERDVTGYTF. In nucleotides, the CDR3 is TGCAGTGCTAGCGGGGTGGAGCGGGACGTTACTGGCTACACCTTC.

The gene calls are TRBV27 and TRBJ2-7; 8 nucleotides match TRBD2. The CDR3 loop spans 14 amino acids. CDR1 is MNHEY and CDR2 is SMNVEV in the germline V gene (reference sequence). Trimming removed 5 bases from V and 5 bases from J; junction bases left unmatched: 8. The CDR3 sequence is CASSPRTSRDEQYF. The DNA of the CDR3 is TGTGCCAGCAGTCCCAGGACTAGCAGGGACGAGCAGTACTTC.

The chain couples TRBV7-6 to TRBJ2-7, with 9 bases lining up with TRBD1. The CDR3 is made up of 16 amino acids. The germline V gene has CDR1 SGHVS and CDR2 FNYEAQ. J was trimmed by 5 bases and V by 6 bases; bases with no gene match: 14. The CDR3, as DNA: TGTGCCAGCAGTCAAGACCGGGACAGGGCTATCGACGAGCAGTACTTC. The encoded protein is CASSQDRDRAIDEQYF.

The chain joins TRBV7-9 to TRBJ2-5; no clear D. The V end lost 4 bases, the J end lost 2 bases, and 14 bases lay between the germline ends. From germline, CDR1 is SEHNR and CDR2 FQNEAQ (reference sequence). The CDR3 runs 15 residues. CDR3 sequence (DNA): TGTGCCAGCAGCTCTGGCGGATTCACTCAAGAGACCCAGTACTTC. It specifies CASSSGGFTQETQYF.

The V gene is TRBV5-5, the J gene TRBJ2-3, with D possibly being TRBD1 (5 bases). The CDR3 is 16 amino acids. Trimming left V 2 bases short and J 5 bases short, with 18 bases between. The germline V gene encodes CDR1 SGHKS and CDR2 YYEKEE (reference sequence). CDR3 protein: CASSFRTSQLRDTQYF. Here the CDR3 DNA reads TGTGCCAGCAGCTTCCGGACAAGCCAATTAAGAGATACGCAGTATTTT.

This sequence joins TRBV7-2 and TRBJ1-2, with TRBD1 as a possible D gene (5 bases). Germline V gene sequence: CDR1 SGHTA, CDR2 FQGNSA. The CDR3 loop spans 15 amino acids. The V end lost 5 bases, the J end lost 3 bases, and 16 bases lay between the germline ends. CDR3 in amino acids: CASSTEGAGYYGYTF. The CDR3, as DNA: TGTGCCAGCAGCACCGAGGGTGCAGGGTACTATGGCTACACCTTC.

This clonotype was detected a few times. The chain joins TRBV5-5 to TRBJ2-1, with 10 bases lining up with TRBD1. The CDR3 sequence is 14 residues long. CDR1 and CDR2 from the germline V gene are SGHKS and YYEKEE (reference sequence). The junction had 2 bases not matched to a gene; V was cut back by 0 bases and J by 8 bases. CDR3 region: CASSLGQGADEQFF. The DNA of the CDR3 is TGTGCCAGCAGCTTGGGACAGGGGGCGGATGAGCAGTTCTTC.

The gene calls are TRBV4-2 and TRBJ2-5, with a possible D match to TRBD1 (5 bases). The DNA end favors TRBJ2-7, so the J call may be wrong. Germline-derived CDR1 and CDR2 are LGHNA and YNFKEQ. CDR3 length: 15 residues. CDR3 loop: CASSHYHDRIGEQYF. CDR3 bases: TGTGCCAGCAGCCATTACCACGACAGAATAGGCGAGCAGTACTTC.

V is TRBV20-1 and J is TRBJ2-5; 9 bases agree with TRBD2. J gave up 11 bases and V 1 base, and 8 bases lay outside the gene matches. The CDR3 consists of 13 residues. Looked up from germline, CDR1 is DFQATT and CDR2 is SNEGSKA (reference sequence). The CDR3 loop reads CSARGAGGPGQYF. CDR3 bases: TGCAGTGCTAGAGGAGCGGGAGGACCGGGGCAGTACTTC.